The present TCR beta chain was sequenced within a study of T cells after yellow fever vaccination. Whole-study results and caveats: Clonotypes found in both CD4 and CD8 compartments made up a small share. Abundant bulk-derived clonotypes could contaminate FACS-sorted repertoires.

CDR1 is MGHRA, CDR2 YSYEKL, per germline. The CDR3 covers 18 residues. V was clipped by 2 bases and J by 0 bases; unmatched bases: 9. As regards this clonotype: Its target is not known.

TCRdb passed the 5' RACE reads through MiXCR, listing each CDR3 protein once. The table shows a few hundred thousand distinct CDR3 sequences, with approximately 18% occurring only once. This sequence originates from a man younger than 30 who received the YFV17D yellow fever vaccine. Specimen: PBMCs, collected before the yellow fever booster vaccination. This rearrangement joins TRBV4-1 to TRBJ2-5, with 10 bases matching TRBD2. This CDR3 is CASSQKGLAGDHQETQYF. DNA for the CDR3: TGCGCCAGCAGCCAAAAAGGGCTAGCGGGGGATCACCAAGAGACCCAGTACTTC.